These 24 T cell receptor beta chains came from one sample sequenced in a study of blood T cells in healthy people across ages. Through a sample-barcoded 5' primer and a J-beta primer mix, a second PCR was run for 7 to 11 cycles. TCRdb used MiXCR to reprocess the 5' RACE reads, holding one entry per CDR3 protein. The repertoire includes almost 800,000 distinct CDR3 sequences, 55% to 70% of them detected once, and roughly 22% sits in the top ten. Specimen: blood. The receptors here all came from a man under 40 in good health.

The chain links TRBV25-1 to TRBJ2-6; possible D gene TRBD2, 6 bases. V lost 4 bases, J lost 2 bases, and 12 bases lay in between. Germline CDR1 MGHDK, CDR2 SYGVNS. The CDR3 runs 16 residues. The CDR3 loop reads CASSGSGRTGANVLTF. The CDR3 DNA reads TGTGCCAGCAGTGGCTCAGGGAGGACTGGGGCCAACGTCCTGACTTTC.

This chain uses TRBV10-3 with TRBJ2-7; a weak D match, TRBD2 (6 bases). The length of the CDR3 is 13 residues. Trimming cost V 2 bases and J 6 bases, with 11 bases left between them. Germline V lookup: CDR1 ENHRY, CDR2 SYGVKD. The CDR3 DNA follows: TGTGCCATCAGTGAGCGGGAGATCGGCGAGCAGTACTTC. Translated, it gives CAISEREIGEQYF.

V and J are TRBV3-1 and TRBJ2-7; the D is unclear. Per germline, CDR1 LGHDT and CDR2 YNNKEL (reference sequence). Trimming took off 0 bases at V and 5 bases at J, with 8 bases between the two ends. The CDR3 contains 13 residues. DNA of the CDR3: TGTGCCAGCAGCCAAGATCGGCGCCACGAGCAGTACTTC. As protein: CASSQDRRHEQYF.

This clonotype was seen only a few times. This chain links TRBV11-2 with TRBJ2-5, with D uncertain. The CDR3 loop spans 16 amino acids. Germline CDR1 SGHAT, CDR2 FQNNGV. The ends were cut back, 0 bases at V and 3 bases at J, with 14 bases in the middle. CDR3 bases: TGTGCCAGCAGCTTAGATCTGGTAGCTTTTAAAGAGACCCAGTACTTC. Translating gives CASSLDLVAFKETQYF.

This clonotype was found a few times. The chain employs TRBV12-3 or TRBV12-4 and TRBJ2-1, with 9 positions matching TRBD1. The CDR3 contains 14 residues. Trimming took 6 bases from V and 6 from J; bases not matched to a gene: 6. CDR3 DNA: TGTGCCAGCAGACCCGACAGGGGGGTCAATGAGCAGTTCTTC. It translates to CASRPDRGVNEQFF.

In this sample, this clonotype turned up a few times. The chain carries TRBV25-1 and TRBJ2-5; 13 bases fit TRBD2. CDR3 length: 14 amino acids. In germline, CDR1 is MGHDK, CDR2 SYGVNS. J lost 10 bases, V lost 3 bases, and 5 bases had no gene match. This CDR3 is CASSDGTSGALQYF. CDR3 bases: TGTGCCAGCAGTGACGGGACTAGCGGGGCTCTCCAGTACTTC.

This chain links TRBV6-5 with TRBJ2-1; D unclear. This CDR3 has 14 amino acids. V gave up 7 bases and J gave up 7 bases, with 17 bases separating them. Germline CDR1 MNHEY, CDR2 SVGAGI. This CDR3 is CASTSPGPVNEQFF. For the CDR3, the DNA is TGTGCCAGCACTTCTCCGGGCCCCGTGAATGAGCAGTTCTTC.

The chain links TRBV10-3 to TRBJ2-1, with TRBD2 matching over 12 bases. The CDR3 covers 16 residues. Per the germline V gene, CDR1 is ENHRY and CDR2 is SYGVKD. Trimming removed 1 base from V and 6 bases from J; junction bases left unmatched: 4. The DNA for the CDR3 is TGTGCCATCAGTGAGTACGGACTAGCGGGACCCAATGAGCAGTTCTTC. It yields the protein CAISEYGLAGPNEQFF.

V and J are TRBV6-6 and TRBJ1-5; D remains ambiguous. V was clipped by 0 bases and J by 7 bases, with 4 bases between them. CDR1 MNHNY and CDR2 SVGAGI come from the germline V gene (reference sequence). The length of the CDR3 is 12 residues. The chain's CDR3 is CASSYSKQPQHF. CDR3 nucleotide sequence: TGTGCCAGCAGTTACTCGAAGCAGCCCCAGCATTTT.

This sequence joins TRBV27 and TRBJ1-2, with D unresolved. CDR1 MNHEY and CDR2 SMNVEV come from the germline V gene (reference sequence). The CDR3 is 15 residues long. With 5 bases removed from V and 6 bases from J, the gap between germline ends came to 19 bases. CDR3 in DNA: TGTGCCAGCAGTCCGCGGGCATTCTCTCGTAATGGCTACACCTTC. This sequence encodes CASSPRAFSRNGYTF.

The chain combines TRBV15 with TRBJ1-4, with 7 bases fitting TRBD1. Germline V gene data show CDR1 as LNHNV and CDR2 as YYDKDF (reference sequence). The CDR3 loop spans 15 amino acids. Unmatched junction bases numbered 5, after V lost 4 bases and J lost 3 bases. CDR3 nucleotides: TGTGCCACCAGCAACGTCAGGGGGGCTAATGAAAAACTGTTTTTT. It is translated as CATSNVRGANEKLFF.

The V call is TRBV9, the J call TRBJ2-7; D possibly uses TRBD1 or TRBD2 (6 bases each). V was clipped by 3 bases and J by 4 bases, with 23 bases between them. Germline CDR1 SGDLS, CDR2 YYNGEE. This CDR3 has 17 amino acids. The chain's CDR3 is CASSAGRGTGRVYEQYF. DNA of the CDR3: TGTGCCAGCAGCGCAGGTAGGGGGACTGGTAGAGTGTACGAGCAGTACTTC.

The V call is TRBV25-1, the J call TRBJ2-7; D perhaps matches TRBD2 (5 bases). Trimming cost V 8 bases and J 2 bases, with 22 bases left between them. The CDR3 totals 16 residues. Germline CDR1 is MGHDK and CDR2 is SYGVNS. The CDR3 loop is CASGGGEATNAYEQYF. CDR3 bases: TGTGCCAGCGGAGGCGGAGAGGCGACGAACGCCTACGAGCAGTACTTC.

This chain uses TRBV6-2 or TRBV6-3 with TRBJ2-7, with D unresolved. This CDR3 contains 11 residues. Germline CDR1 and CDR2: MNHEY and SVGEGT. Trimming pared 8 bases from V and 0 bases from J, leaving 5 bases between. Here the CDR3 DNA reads TGTGCCAGCCCAACCTCCTACGAGCAGTACTTC. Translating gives CASPTSYEQYF.

The CDR3 region has the DNA TGTGCCAGCAGCGTAGTTAGCGCATCTAGCACAGATACGCAGTATTTT. Residues: CASSVVSASSTDTQYF. The chain links TRBV9 to TRBJ2-3; possible D gene TRBD2, 5 bases. The ends were cut back, 0 bases at V and 0 bases at J, with 11 bases in the middle. The length of the CDR3 is 16 residues. The germline CDR1 and CDR2 sequences are SGDLS and YYNGEE.

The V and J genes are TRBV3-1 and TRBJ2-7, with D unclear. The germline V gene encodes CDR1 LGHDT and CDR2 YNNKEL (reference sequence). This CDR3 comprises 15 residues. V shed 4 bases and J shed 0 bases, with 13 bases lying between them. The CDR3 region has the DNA TGTGCCAGCAGCCGATCCCGCACCAGCTCCTACGAGCAGTACTTC. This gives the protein CASSRSRTSSYEQYF.

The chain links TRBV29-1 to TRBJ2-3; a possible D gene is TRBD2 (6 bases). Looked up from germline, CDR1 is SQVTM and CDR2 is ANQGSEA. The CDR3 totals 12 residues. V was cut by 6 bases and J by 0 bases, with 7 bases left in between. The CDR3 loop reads CSVAGSTDTQYF. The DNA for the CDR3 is TGCAGCGTCGCGGGGAGCACAGATACGCAGTATTTT.

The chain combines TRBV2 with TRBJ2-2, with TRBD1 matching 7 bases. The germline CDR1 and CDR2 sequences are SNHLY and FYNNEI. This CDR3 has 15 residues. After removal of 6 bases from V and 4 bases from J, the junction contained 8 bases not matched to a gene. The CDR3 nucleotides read TGTGCCAGCAGGCCAGGGGGTGCGTCCACCGGGGAGCTGTTTTTT. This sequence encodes CASRPGGASTGELFF.

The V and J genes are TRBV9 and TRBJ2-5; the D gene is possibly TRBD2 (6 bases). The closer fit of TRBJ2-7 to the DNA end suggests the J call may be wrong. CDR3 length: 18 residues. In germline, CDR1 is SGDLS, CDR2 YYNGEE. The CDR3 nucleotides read TGTGCCAGCAGCTTCTCAAACAAGGTTCCGGGGATTAGCGGCGAGCAGTACTTC. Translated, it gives CASSFSNKVPGISGEQYF.

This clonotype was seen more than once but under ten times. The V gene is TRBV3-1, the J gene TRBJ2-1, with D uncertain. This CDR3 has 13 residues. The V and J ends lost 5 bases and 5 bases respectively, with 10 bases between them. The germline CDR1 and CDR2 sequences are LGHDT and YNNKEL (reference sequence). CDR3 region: CASSYKGHNEQFF. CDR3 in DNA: TGTGCCAGCAGCTACAAGGGCCACAATGAGCAGTTCTTC.

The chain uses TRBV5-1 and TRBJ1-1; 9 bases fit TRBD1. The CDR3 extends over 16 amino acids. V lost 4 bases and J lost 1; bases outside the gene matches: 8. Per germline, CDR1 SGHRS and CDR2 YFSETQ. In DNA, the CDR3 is TGCGCCAGCAGCCAACCGGGACAGGGCGCGAACACTGAAGCTTTCTTT. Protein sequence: CASSQPGQGANTEAFF.

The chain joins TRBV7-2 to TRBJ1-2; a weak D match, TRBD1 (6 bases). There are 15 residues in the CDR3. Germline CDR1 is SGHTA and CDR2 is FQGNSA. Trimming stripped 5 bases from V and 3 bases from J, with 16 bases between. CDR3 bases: TGTGCCAGCAGCGCCCAATCCGGGACACACTATGGCTACACCTTC. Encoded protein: CASSAQSGTHYGYTF.

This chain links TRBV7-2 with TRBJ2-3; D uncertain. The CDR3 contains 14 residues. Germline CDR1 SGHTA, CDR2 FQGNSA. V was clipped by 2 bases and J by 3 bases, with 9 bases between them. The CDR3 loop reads CASSLSLPTDTQYF. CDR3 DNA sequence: TGTGCCAGCAGCTTAAGCCTGCCGACAGATACGCAGTATTTT.

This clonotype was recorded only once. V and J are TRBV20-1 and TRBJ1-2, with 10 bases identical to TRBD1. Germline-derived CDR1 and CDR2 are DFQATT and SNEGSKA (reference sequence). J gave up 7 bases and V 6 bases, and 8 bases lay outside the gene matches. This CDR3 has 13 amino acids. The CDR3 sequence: CSASRQGASGYTF. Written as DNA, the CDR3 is TGCAGTGCCAGTAGACAGGGGGCGAGTGGCTACACCTTC.